What follows are 28 T cell receptor beta chains derived from one specimen sequenced in a study of T-cell reconstitution after alpha-beta-depleted transplantation in children. Unique molecular identifiers tagged the TCRbeta library. TCRdb ran MiXCR on the PCR reads and lists one entry per CDR3 protein. The sample yields 250,000 to 300,000 distinct CDR3 sequences, over 9% seen once. The sequencing here drew on PBMCs, taken before TCRalphabeta/CD19-depleted stem cell transplant. These receptors all come from a boy less than two years old with acute myeloid leukemia, due to receive a stem cell transplant.

This clonotype was seen ten or more times. This chain connects TRBV13 to TRBJ2-7; 11 bases agree with TRBD2. This CDR3 region has 17 residues. Germline V gives CDR1 PRHDT, CDR2 FYEKMQ (reference sequence). V dropped 4 bases and J dropped 4; count of bases not matched to a gene: 12. This CDR3 is CASSSPGASGRRYEQYF. Written as DNA, the CDR3 is TGTGCCAGCAGCTCACCTGGGGCTAGCGGGAGGAGATACGAGCAGTACTTC.

Many counts were recorded for this clonotype. The chain employs TRBV12-3 or TRBV12-4 and TRBJ1-6, with a weak D call TRBD1 (5 bases). Trimming stripped 6 bases from V and 0 bases from J, with 9 bases between. This CDR3 has 15 amino acids. The DNA of the CDR3 is TGTGCCAGCAGCTTAAGGGGCTCCTATAATTCACCCCTCCACTTT. Translation: CASSLRGSYNSPLHF.

In its sample, this clonotype was seen a few times. This chain uses TRBV19 with TRBJ1-5; D unresolved. Germline CDR1 is LNHDA and CDR2 is SQIVND (reference sequence). The CDR3 is 15 residues long. Trimming removed 4 bases from V and 7 bases from J, with 17 bases in between. Written as DNA, the CDR3 is TGTGCCAGTAGTAATCCCTTTTGGGAGGACCAGCCCCAGCATTTT. This gives the protein CASSNPFWEDQPQHF.

This clonotype was seen ten or more times. The rearrangement uses TRBV4-3 and TRBJ2-7, with D tentatively TRBD1 (6 bases). The CDR3 has 15 residues. Germline V gene sequence: CDR1 LGHNA, CDR2 YSLEER. Trimming left V 1 base short and J 3 bases short, with 13 bases between. The chain's CDR3 is CASSQATGPFYEQYF. CDR3 in DNA: TGCGCCAGCAGCCAAGCGACAGGACCATTCTACGAGCAGTACTTC.

This clonotype was observed many times. CDR3 bases: TGTGCCAGCAGTGTACGGACAGCTAATCAGCCCCAGCATTTT. Translation: CASSVRTANQPQHF. This sequence joins TRBV28 and TRBJ1-5; possible D gene TRBD1, 6 bases. The germline CDR1 and CDR2 sequences are MDHEN and SYDVKM. This CDR3 is built from 14 residues. Trimming stripped 5 bases from V and 4 bases from J, with 12 bases between.

This clonotype was detected only a few times. The chain employs TRBV24-1 and TRBJ2-1, with 12 bases identical to TRBD2. After removal of 1 base from V and 6 bases from J, the junction contained 9 bases not matched to a gene. From germline, CDR1 is KGHDR and CDR2 SFDVKD. The CDR3 spans 18 residues. The CDR3 loop reads CATSDLGWGTSGSNEQFF. The CDR3 DNA is TGTGCCACCAGTGATTTAGGATGGGGGACTAGCGGGTCCAATGAGCAGTTCTTC.

This clonotype occurred many times. Relative to the germline gene, one junction end is altered; a read error may explain this. The chain carries TRBV20-1 and TRBJ2-1; D unclear. Germline CDR1 DFQATT, CDR2 SNEGSKA (reference sequence). This CDR3 has 12 residues. CDR3 sequence reads: CSATPTGSHAYF. The CDR3 nucleotides are TGCAGTGCTACGCCGACTGGATCCCACGCATACTTC.

The chain recombines TRBV19 with TRBJ2-1; 8 bases are shared with TRBD2. CDR3 length: 15 amino acids. Germline trimming cut 8 bases from V and 5 bases from J; bases unmatched to any gene: 11. Germline CDR1 LNHDA, CDR2 SQIVND (reference sequence). CDR3 sequence: CASWSGSEEHNEQFF. Written as DNA, the CDR3 is TGTGCCAGTTGGAGCGGGAGTGAGGAACACAATGAGCAGTTCTTC.

A few counts support this clonotype. The rearrangement links TRBV5-1 to TRBJ2-7; 9 bases line up with TRBD1. The CDR3 consists of 18 residues. Germline V gene sequence: CDR1 SGHRS, CDR2 YFSETQ. After removal of 4 bases from V and 1 base from J, the junction contained 15 bases not matched to a gene. CDR3 DNA: TGCGCCAGCAGCCCCCGGGACAGGGCATACTCCTTATCCTACGAGCAGTACTTC. It translates to CASSPRDRAYSLSYEQYF.

This clonotype was detected ten times or more. The V gene is TRBV5-5, the J gene TRBJ2-5, with D possibly TRBD2 on 6 matching bases. Germline CDR1 is SGHKS and CDR2 is YYEKEE (reference sequence). V was shortened by 0 bases and J by 5 bases, with 14 bases between the two germline ends. This CDR3 region has 15 residues. CDR3: CASSLALGGTETQYF. The CDR3 region has the DNA TGTGCCAGCAGCTTGGCCCTTGGAGGGACGGAGACCCAGTACTTC.

This clonotype was picked up many times. The J gene is TRBJ2-1, the V gene TRBV3-1, with D possibly TRBD2 on 5 matching bases. CDR3 size: 12 residues. Germline CDR1 reads LGHDT; CDR2 reads YNNKEL (reference sequence). Trimming removed 3 bases at V and 9 bases at J, with 9 bases between. CDR3 DNA sequence: TGTGCCAGCAGCCAGAGAAGCGGTGAGCAGTTCTTC. Protein product: CASSQRSGEQFF.

As to this clonotype: Sequence at one end of the junction differs from germline and may be a read error. This chain links TRBV2 with TRBJ2-2, with 7 nucleotides matching TRBD1. Looked up from germline, CDR1 is SNHLY and CDR2 is FYNNEI. The CDR3 is 15 residues long. For the CDR3, the DNA is TGTACCAGCTCCCCCGGGACAGCGAACACCGGGGAGCTGTTTTTT. Translated: CTSSPGTANTGELFF. The full variable domain, with the rest looked up from reference TRBV2 and TRBJ2-2, is EPEVTQTPSHQVTQMGQEVILRCVPISNHLYFYWYRQILGQKVEFLVSFYNNEISEKSEIFDDQFSVERPDGSNFTLKIRSTKLEDSAMYFCTSSPGTANTGELFFGEGSRLTVL.

Remarks on this clonotype: A read error is likely here: a far larger clone is one base away. The chain uses TRBV12-3 or TRBV12-4 and TRBJ2-1; D gene uncertain. The length of the CDR3 is 15 residues. This chain's CDR3 is CASSLVLSSYHEQFF. CDR3 in DNA: TGTGCCAGCAGTTTAGTCCTAAGCTCCTACCATGAGCAGTTCTTC.

Ten or more counts support this clonotype. The chain couples TRBV28 to TRBJ2-7, with D possibly matching TRBD2 (5 bases). Between the trimmed V and J ends, which lost 6 bases and 2 bases, there was a span of 17 bases. The germline gives CDR1 MDHEN, CDR2 SYDVKM. This CDR3 is 15 amino acids long. Written as DNA, the CDR3 is TGTGCCAGCAGCATACCGGGAAGGGCCGCCTACGAGCAGTACTTC. Protein sequence: CASSIPGRAAYEQYF.

This clonotype was found many times. This chain joins TRBV29-1 and TRBJ2-7; 10 bases are a match to TRBD1. Germline CDR1 and CDR2: SQVTM and ANQGSEA. Trimming removed 3 bases from V and 5 bases from J; junction bases left unmatched: 1. The CDR3 is 12 residues long. The CDR3 sequence: CSVEDRGDEQYF. CDR3 sequence (DNA): TGCAGCGTTGAGGACAGGGGGGACGAGCAGTACTTC.

A note on this clonotype: A read error may be the cause here, since a much bigger clone is one base away. A read error is likely, as this CDR3 ends without the conserved phenylalanine or tryptophan. The chain joins TRBV12-3 or TRBV12-4 to TRBJ2-3, with TRBD2 identical over 14 bases. CDR3 length equals 17 residues. Germline trimming cut 6 bases from V and 2 bases from J; bases unmatched to any gene: 7. In DNA form, the CDR3 reads TGTGCCAGCAGCGGGACTAGCGGGGGACCCCTCACAGATACGCAGTATTCT. Protein product: CASSGTSGGPLTDTQYS.

This clonotype occurred many times. As DNA, the CDR3 is TGTGCCAGCAGCTCGGGACACATAATGTACCAAGAGACCCAGTACTTC. Amino acids: CASSSGHIMYQETQYF. The gene calls are TRBV5-6 and TRBJ2-5; maybe TRBD1 (6 bases). Between the trimmed V and J ends, which lost 3 bases and 0 bases, there was a span of 15 bases. The CDR3 extends over 16 amino acids. CDR1 SGHDT and CDR2 YYEEEE come from the germline V gene.

This clonotype has more than one count but fewer than ten. The chain carries TRBV9 and TRBJ2-5; D gene ambiguous. Germline-derived CDR1 and CDR2 are SGDLS and YYNGEE. V was trimmed by 0 bases and J by 1 base, leaving 4 bases between them. CDR3 size: 13 residues. CDR3 nucleotide sequence: TGTGCCAGCAGCGTAGACATCCAAGAGACCCAGTACTTC. It encodes CASSVDIQETQYF.

As concerns this clonotype: Since no conserved phenylalanine or tryptophan closes the CDR3, a read error is the likely cause. This sequence joins TRBV6-5 and TRBJ1-6; D may be TRBD1 (6 bases). Trimming pared 2 bases from V and 6 bases from J, leaving 8 bases between. This CDR3 region has 14 residues. Germline CDR1 and CDR2: MNHEY and SVGAGI. The CDR3 region is CASSYGRGNSPLHY. In DNA form, the CDR3 reads TGTGCCAGCAGTTACGGCAGGGGTAATTCACCCCTCCACTAT.

The sample holds a few counts of this clonotype. The chain carries TRBV9 and TRBJ1-5; 8 nucleotides match TRBD1. This CDR3 is built from 14 residues. The V and J ends lost 4 bases and 7 bases, in that order; junction bases with no gene match: 7. Germline CDR1 reads SGDLS; CDR2 reads YYNGEE. CDR3 region: CASSPDRGKQPQHF. CDR3 in DNA: TGTGCCAGCAGCCCCGACAGGGGAAAGCAGCCCCAGCATTTT. The whole variable domain, remainder taken from reference TRBV9 and TRBJ1-5, is DSGVTQTPKHLITATGQRVTLRCSPRSGDLSVYWYQQSLDQGLQFLIQYYNGEERAKGNILERFSAQQFPDLHSELNLSSLELGDSALYFCASSPDRGKQPQHFGDGTRLSIL.

This clonotype was recorded many times. CDR3 nucleotide sequence: TGCAGTGCTCCGAGGCGGGACAGGGGGTACGAGCAGTACTTC. This sequence encodes CSAPRRDRGYEQYF. The chain couples TRBV20-1 to TRBJ2-7; 11 bases fit TRBD1. The V and J ends lost 5 bases and 4 bases, in that order; junction bases with no gene match: 7. The germline V gene has CDR1 DFQATT and CDR2 SNEGSKA (reference sequence). This CDR3 has 14 residues.

This clonotype was seen ten or more times. The CDR3 is CASSLTGRAYEQYF. The CDR3 nucleotides are TGCGCCAGCAGCTTAACGGGGCGGGCCTACGAGCAGTACTTC. The V and J genes are TRBV5-1 and TRBJ2-7, with D perhaps TRBD1 or TRBD2 (5 bases each). V was shortened by 2 bases and J by 2 bases, with 11 bases between the two germline ends. Germline V gene lookup returns CDR1 SGHRS and CDR2 YFSETQ. CDR3 length equals 14 residues.

At least ten counts were recorded for this clonotype. The genes are TRBV2 and TRBJ2-1, with 14 bases fitting TRBD2. The V gene's germline CDR1 is SNHLY and CDR2 FYNNEI. Trimming cost V 1 base and J 9 bases; bases outside gene matches: 2. The CDR3 spans 15 residues. The CDR3 DNA reads as TGTGCCAGCAGTGAAGAGGGACTAGCGGGAGTTGAGCAGTTCTTC. Amino acid sequence: CASSEEGLAGVEQFF.

This clonotype was seen ten or more times. J is TRBJ2-5 and V is TRBV29-1; D is perhaps TRBD1 or TRBD2 (6 bases each). Trimming shortened V by 4 bases and J by 4 bases, and 13 bases separated the two germline ends. The CDR3 has 13 residues. Germline CDR1 is SQVTM and CDR2 is ANQGSEA. The CDR3 bases are TGCAGCGTTGTATTGGGGGGCGCAGAGACCCAGTACTTC. Translating gives CSVVLGGAETQYF.

This clonotype was found many times. The chain carries TRBV11-2 and TRBJ2-7; either TRBD1 or TRBD2 may supply D (5 bases each). Germline-derived CDR1 and CDR2 are SGHAT and FQNNGV. This CDR3 region has 15 residues. Trimming took 2 bases from V and 5 from J, leaving 16 bases between them. CDR3 residues: CASSLYGAGAHEQYF. In nucleotides, the CDR3 is TGTGCCAGCAGCTTATATGGGGCCGGGGCCCACGAGCAGTACTTC.

This clonotype came up many times. This chain joins TRBV24-1 and TRBJ2-1, with D possibly being TRBD2 (7 bases). The CDR3 has 17 residues. Trimming removed 3 bases at V and 2 bases at J, with 16 bases between. The germline gives CDR1 KGHDR, CDR2 SFDVKD. The DNA of the CDR3 is TGTGCCACCAGTGATCCCCAGGGGCGGGAGACCTACAATGAGCAGTTCTTC. The encoded protein is CATSDPQGRETYNEQFF.

This clonotype was observed many times. The J gene is TRBJ1-5, the V gene TRBV12-3 or TRBV12-4; D is ambiguous. The V gene lost 10 bases and the J gene lost 11 bases, with 18 bases spanning the gap. The CDR3 is 12 residues long. CDR3 amino acids: CATRSGSLAQHF. The CDR3 region has the DNA TGTGCCACCCGATCGGGTTCACTGGCCCAGCATTTT.

The sample holds many counts of this clonotype. The chain combines TRBV15 with TRBJ2-3; 13 bases align to TRBD2. The germline gives CDR1 LNHNV, CDR2 YYDKDF (reference sequence). The CDR3 is 15 amino acids. J lost 6 bases, V lost 1 base, and 1 base had no gene match. The CDR3 loop reads CATSRGLAGGDTQYF. CDR3 DNA: TGTGCCACCAGCAGAGGACTAGCGGGGGGCGATACGCAGTATTTT. Full variable domain (rest looked up from reference TRBV15 and TRBJ2-3): DAMVIQNPRYQVTQFGKPVTLSCSQTLNHNVMYWYQQKSSQAPKLLFHYYDKDFNNEADTPDNFQSRRPNTSFCFLDIRSPGLGDTAMYLCATSRGLAGGDTQYFGPGTRLTVL.